This TCR beta chain was found in a study of cytotoxic CD8 clonotypes in ibrutinib-treated CLL. Overall study: Per sample, productive templates averaged around 250,000 and productive rearrangements averaged 94,082.

Cryopreserved PBMCs supplied about 2 micrograms of genomic DNA for TCR beta libraries. Notes on this clone: What it recognizes is unknown.

The repertoire was sequenced with immunoSEQ multiplex PCR; TCRdb's copy has only in-frame clones and lacks some. The sample carries some 200,000 clones, roughly three quarters recorded once. Germline V gene lookup returns CDR1 KGHSH and CDR2 LQKENI. The CDR3 spans 15 residues. The V gene lost 0 bases and the J gene lost 4 bases, with 12 bases spanning the gap. Broader study findings: At the start, clonality exceeded age-matched healthy donors and followed circulating CD8+ T-cell counts. A rise in clonality was seen at ibrutinib response, and a fall back toward baseline was seen at progression.

This rearrangement joins TRBV18 to TRBJ1-1, with a weak D call TRBD1 (5 bases). Sequencing was performed on PBMCs, taken after 12 months of ibrutinib treatment. This receptor was obtained from a human donor with chronic lymphocytic leukemia. CDR3 protein: CASSPPQGLATEAFF. The CDR3 nucleotides read TGTGCCAGCTCACCACCTCAGGGCCTGGCCACTGAAGCTTTCTTT. Together with reference TRBV18 and TRBJ1-1, the CDR3 gives the full variable domain: NAGVMQNPRHLVRRRGQEARLRCSPMKGHSHVYWYRQLPEEGLKFMVYLQKENIIDESGMPKERFSAEFPKEGPSILRIQQVVRGDSAAYFCASSPPQGLATEAFFGQGTRLTVV.